The 25 T cell receptor beta chains reported below all come from one sample, sequenced in a study of blood T cells in healthy people across ages. Sample-barcoded 5' priming and a J-beta primer mix drove a second PCR of roughly 6 to 12 cycles. One entry per CDR3 protein, called by TCRdb with MiXCR from the 5' RACE reads. The repertoire consists of over 1,200,000 distinct CDR3 sequences, with 59% occurring once and the leading ten covering over 5%. Sequencing was carried out using blood. The receptors shown here come from a man younger than 35 in good health.

The J gene is TRBJ2-5, the V gene TRBV15; D is undetermined. Trimming pared 0 bases from V and 7 bases from J, leaving 3 bases between. CDR1 is LNHNV and CDR2 is YYDKDF in the germline V gene (reference sequence). The CDR3 has 11 amino acids. CDR3 in amino acids: CATSRDGTQYF. As DNA, the CDR3 is TGTGCCACCAGCAGAGATGGGACCCAGTACTTC. Complete variable domain (other parts from reference TRBV15 and TRBJ2-5): DAMVIQNPRYQVTQFGKPVTLSCSQTLNHNVMYWYQQKSSQAPKLLFHYYDKDFNNEADTPDNFQSRRPNTSFCFLDIRSPGLGDTAMYLCATSRDGTQYFGPGTRLLVL.

This rearrangement joins TRBV18 to TRBJ2-6; D unclear. Trimming pared 5 bases from V and 2 bases from J, leaving 7 bases between. In germline, CDR1 is KGHSH, CDR2 LQKENI. CDR3 length: 14 amino acids. This CDR3 is CASSLKPGANVLTF. In nucleotides, the CDR3 is TGTGCCAGCTCATTGAAACCTGGGGCCAACGTCCTGACTTTC.

In its sample, this clonotype was seen a few times. The J gene is TRBJ2-6, the V gene TRBV20-1; D call uncertain. This CDR3 has 13 residues. Germline V CDR1 and CDR2: DFQATT, SNEGSKA (reference sequence). V was shortened by 5 bases and J by 4 bases, with 9 bases between the two germline ends. This chain's CDR3 is CSALDEGANVLTF. CDR3 sequence (DNA): TGCAGTGCTCTCGATGAGGGGGCCAACGTCCTGACTTTC.

The chain carries TRBV28 and TRBJ1-1, with unresolved D. Trimming took 3 bases from V and 1 from J, leaving 9 bases between them. Germline CDR1 MDHEN, CDR2 SYDVKM. The CDR3 has 14 amino acids. In DNA, the CDR3 is TGTGCCAGCAGTTTTGCCCCAGCGAACACTGAAGCTTTCTTT. It encodes CASSFAPANTEAFF.

This clonotype was detected a few times. The chain uses TRBV29-1 and TRBJ2-7; a weak D match, TRBD2 (7 bases). The V and J ends lost 4 bases and 4 bases respectively, with 20 bases between them. The CDR3 contains 15 residues. In germline, CDR1 is SQVTM, CDR2 ANQGSEA. The CDR3 region is CSVAYTGGRGYEQYF. CDR3 DNA sequence: TGCAGCGTTGCTTACACGGGGGGCCGTGGGTACGAGCAGTACTTC.

V and J are TRBV7-8 and TRBJ2-7, with TRBD2 as a possible D gene (5 bases). The CDR3 loop spans 16 amino acids. The V gene lost 1 base and the J gene lost 0 bases, with 13 bases spanning the gap. CDR1 and CDR2 from the germline V gene are SGHVS and FQNEAQ. CDR3 sequence: CASSLVGVPSSYEQYF. CDR3 coding DNA: TGTGCCAGCAGCTTAGTCGGGGTGCCGAGCTCCTACGAGCAGTACTTC. Looking up the rest from reference TRBV7-8 and TRBJ2-7 gives the full variable domain: GAGVSQSPRYKVAKRGQDVALRCDPISGHVSLFWYQQALGQGPEFLTYFQNEAQLDKSGLPSDRFFAERPEGSVSTLKIQRTQQEDSAVYLCASSLVGVPSSYEQYFGPGTRLTVT.

The V gene is TRBV5-1, the J gene TRBJ2-3, with TRBD2 matching 10 bases. The trim removed 5 bases at V and 6 bases at J, leaving 9 bases unmatched. Germline CDR1 is SGHRS and CDR2 is YFSETQ. CDR3 size: 15 residues. CDR3 DNA sequence: TGCGCCAGCAGTCCCCTAGCGGGGGCCCCCGATACGCAGTATTTT. This encodes CASSPLAGAPDTQYF.

The J gene is TRBJ2-1, the V gene TRBV27; possibly TRBD1 for D (5 bases). This CDR3 has 14 amino acids. Germline values: CDR1 MNHEY, CDR2 SMNVEV (reference sequence). V shed 3 bases and J shed 7 bases, with 13 bases lying between them. The CDR3 DNA is TGTGCCAGCAGTTTTGCCCTTAAGGGGAATGAGCAGTTCTTC. Protein product: CASSFALKGNEQFF.

This clonotype has only one observation. The V gene is TRBV20-1, the J gene TRBJ1-4; 10 positions match TRBD1. The CDR3 runs 14 residues. From germline, CDR1 is DFQATT and CDR2 SNEGSKA (reference sequence). Trimming at V came to 3 bases and at J to 8 bases, leaving 6 bases not matched to a gene. The CDR3 DNA sequence: TGCAGTGCTAGTAGCGGGACAGGGGACGAAAAACTGTTTTTT. This encodes CSASSGTGDEKLFF.

The chain links TRBV15 to TRBJ2-7; 7 nucleotides align to TRBD1. V gave up 1 base and J gave up 6 bases; unmatched junction bases: 15. The CDR3 consists of 17 residues. Per the germline V gene, CDR1 is LNHNV and CDR2 is YYDKDF (reference sequence). This chain's CDR3 is CATSRGGVQGIMREQYF. CDR3 nucleotide sequence: TGTGCCACCAGCAGAGGAGGCGTACAGGGGATAATGCGCGAGCAGTACTTC.

The chain joins TRBV20-1 to TRBJ1-2; TRBD1 matches 10 bases. J lost 5 bases, V lost 2 bases, and 5 bases had no gene match. The length of the CDR3 is 14 residues. Germline-derived CDR1 and CDR2 are DFQATT and SNEGSKA (reference sequence). As DNA, the CDR3 is TGCAGTGCTAGACGACAGGGGGCAGGGTATGGCTACACCTTC. This translates into CSARRQGAGYGYTF.

This clonotype was found a few times. The V and J genes are TRBV29-1 and TRBJ2-3; 8 positions match TRBD1. Germline trimming cut 3 bases from V and 2 bases from J; bases unmatched to any gene: 16. CDR1 is SQVTM, CDR2 ANQGSEA, per germline. The CDR3 spans 18 residues. The CDR3 coding sequence is TGCAGCGTTGATGCAGGGGGCCCACCGCTGGCTCACACAGATACGCAGTATTTT. This codes for CSVDAGGPPLAHTDTQYF.

The V and J genes are TRBV4-1 and TRBJ2-3; D not resolved. CDR1 and CDR2 (germline): MGHRA, YSYEKL. Trimming stripped 0 bases from V and 8 bases from J, with 18 bases between. The CDR3 is made up of 16 amino acids. CDR3 in DNA: TGCGCCAGCAGCCAAGATCGGGCTATTGGATTAGGTACGCAGTATTTT. It yields the protein CASSQDRAIGLGTQYF.

The chain links TRBV28 to TRBJ1-2; D remains unclear. CDR3 length: 18 amino acids. V gave up 4 bases and J gave up 1 base, with 22 bases separating them. Germline CDR1 MDHEN, CDR2 SYDVKM. The CDR3, as DNA: TGTGCCAGCAGTTCCCGGGTGGTGCCCAGAACGCATAACTATGGCTACACCTTC. Its protein product is CASSSRVVPRTHNYGYTF.

The chain is built from TRBV6-5 and TRBJ2-5; D not resolved. The germline gives CDR1 MNHEY, CDR2 SVGAGI. Trimming removed 7 bases from V and 3 bases from J, with 21 bases in between. This CDR3 comprises 16 residues. CDR3 nucleotide sequence: TGTGCCAGCACCACCTTCGAAGGGCTAGTTGAAGAGACCCAGTACTTC. It specifies CASTTFEGLVEETQYF.

V and J are TRBV5-5 and TRBJ2-1; TRBD2 agrees at 14 bases. The CDR3 is 17 amino acids. After removal of 1 base from V and 9 bases from J, the junction contained 9 bases not matched to a gene. CDR1 is SGHKS and CDR2 is YYEKEE in the germline V gene (reference sequence). Written as DNA, the CDR3 is TGTGCCAGCAGCTTGCTTACCGGGACTAGCGGGAGAGGTGAGCAGTTCTTC. Amino acid sequence: CASSLLTGTSGRGEQFF.

V gene TRBV5-5 combines with J gene TRBJ1-5; 8 nucleotides align to TRBD1. With 1 base clipped from V and 4 bases from J, the junction kept 10 bases outside the gene matches. Germline V gives CDR1 SGHKS, CDR2 YYEKEE (reference sequence). The CDR3 is made up of 17 amino acids. CDR3 bases: TGTGCCAGCAGCTTGAGCACCAGACAGGGGAAGAATCAGCCCCAGCATTTT. It translates to CASSLSTRQGKNQPQHF.

J is TRBJ2-1 and V is TRBV6-5; TRBD2 agrees at 11 bases. The length of the CDR3 is 14 residues. Germline loops: CDR1 MNHEY, CDR2 SVGAGI. The J segment lost 10 bases and the V segment lost 0 bases, leaving 2 bases of the junction unmatched. CDR3 bases: TGTGCCAGCAGTTACTCACTAGCGGGGGTCGAGCAGTTCTTC. Translated: CASSYSLAGVEQFF.

In its sample, this clonotype was seen a few times. The V gene is TRBV10-3, the J gene TRBJ2-2; D is undetermined. Trimming removed 7 bases at V and 6 bases at J, with 12 bases between. The CDR3 loop spans 13 amino acids. Looked up from germline, CDR1 is ENHRY and CDR2 is SYGVKD. This CDR3 is CAINPGPSGELFF. For the CDR3, the DNA is TGTGCCATCAACCCCGGGCCATCCGGGGAGCTGTTTTTT.

This chain uses TRBV28 with TRBJ2-3; D is perhaps TRBD1 (5 bases). Trimming shortened V by 3 bases and J by 2 bases, and 9 bases separated the two germline ends. CDR1 is MDHEN, CDR2 SYDVKM, per germline. The CDR3 contains 14 residues. CDR3 amino acids: CASSFWGDTDTQYF. The DNA for the CDR3 is TGTGCCAGCAGTTTTTGGGGCGACACAGATACGCAGTATTTT.

The V call is TRBV20-1, the J call TRBJ2-1; D not certain. Trimming left V 6 bases short and J 1 base short, with 13 bases between. The CDR3 has 14 amino acids. From germline, CDR1 is DFQATT and CDR2 SNEGSKA (reference sequence). This CDR3 is CSAHSHLSYNEQFF. The CDR3 coding sequence is TGCAGTGCCCATAGCCACCTTTCCTACAATGAGCAGTTCTTC.

For this clonotype: A clone one base away is much larger, so this may be a read error. The CDR3 reads CASILTGGPNGYTF. CDR3 coding DNA: TGCGCCAGCATCTTAACAGGGGGACCCAATGGCTACACCTTC. V usage is TRBV5-1 and J usage is TRBJ1-2; 8 positions agree with TRBD1. With V trimmed by 6 bases and J by 6 bases, 10 bases remained unmatched. Germline V gene data show CDR1 as SGHRS and CDR2 as YFSETQ. The CDR3 runs 14 residues.

The chain uses TRBV4-1 and TRBJ2-7, with D perhaps TRBD1 or TRBD2 (5 bases each). This CDR3 has 19 residues. Germline V CDR1 and CDR2: MGHRA, YSYEKL. V lost 6 bases to trimming and J lost 1 base, with 28 bases between them. The CDR3 nucleotides read TGCGCCAGCAGTCAATTTAACCGGGACGCTCTATCGGGTTCCTACGAGCAGTACTTC. Its translation is CASSQFNRDALSGSYEQYF.

The rearrangement links TRBV7-2 to TRBJ2-7; D may be TRBD1 or TRBD2 (6 bases each). Germline V gives CDR1 SGHTA, CDR2 FQGNSA. The CDR3 spans 15 residues. Trimming stripped 5 bases from V and 1 base from J, with 15 bases between. Written as DNA, the CDR3 is TGTGCCAGCAGCCAGGGGAGCGCGGGGTCCTACGAGCAGTACTTC. This encodes CASSQGSAGSYEQYF.

This clonotype was counted ten times or more. V is TRBV4-1 and J is TRBJ1-2, with D uncertain. Germline V CDR1 and CDR2: MGHRA, YSYEKL. The CDR3 is 11 residues long. Trimming removed 1 base at V and 7 bases at J, with 4 bases between. Here the CDR3 DNA reads TGCGCCAGCAGCCAAGGGGGTGGCTACACCTTC. Translation gives CASSQGGGYTF.